This TCR beta chain stems from a study of T cells in localized non-small cell lung cancer. Study-level points and caveats: Compared with tumor, uninvolved adjacent lung displayed greater T cell clonality, ranking highest overall.

This CDR3 has 14 residues. V was clipped by 1 base and J by 1 base, with 7 bases between them. The V gene's germline CDR1 is SEHNR and CDR2 FQNEAQ (reference sequence). Regarding this clone: Its matching antigen is unknown. The sample contains more than one DNA sequence encoding this CDR3.

Only in-frame clones appear in the TCRdb table, and some are missing; sequencing was by immunoSEQ multiplex PCR. Among approximately 76,000 clones listed, more than 70% were seen once. The sequence was collected from a female donor older than 55 with stage I lung adenocarcinoma. The sequencing here drew on peripheral blood, taken before any cancer treatment. V is TRBV7-9 and J is TRBJ1-1, with D hard to call. This chain's CDR3 is CASSLVSENTEAFF. DNA of the CDR3: TGTGCCAGCAGCTTAGTCTCCGAGAACACTGAAGCTTTCTTT.